This TCR beta chain was profiled in a study of blood T cell repertoires in COVID-19. Looked up from germline, CDR1 is LGHNA and CDR2 is YNFKEQ. V lost 4 bases and J lost 8; bases outside the gene matches: 8. The CDR3 runs to 16 residues. Source study methods: It was from reference gene primer amplification that nucleated cell counts were estimated. Assay: immunoSEQ multiplex PCR; the TCRdb copy retains only in-frame clones and omits some. V and J calls and clone size follow that table, whereas D and trimming were derived from the DNA. The repertoire consists of a few hundred thousand clones, with approximately 88% occurring once and the leading ten covering roughly 12%.

The receptor was derived from a woman aged 45 to 65 with COVID-19, enrolled during active disease. Sequenced sample: peripheral blood. The V call is TRBV4-2, the J call TRBJ1-6; 10 nucleotides match TRBD1. The chain's CDR3 is CASSPNGGQGYSPLHF. The CDR3, as DNA: TGTGCCAGCAGCCCTAATGGGGGACAGGGGTATTCACCCCTCCACTTT.